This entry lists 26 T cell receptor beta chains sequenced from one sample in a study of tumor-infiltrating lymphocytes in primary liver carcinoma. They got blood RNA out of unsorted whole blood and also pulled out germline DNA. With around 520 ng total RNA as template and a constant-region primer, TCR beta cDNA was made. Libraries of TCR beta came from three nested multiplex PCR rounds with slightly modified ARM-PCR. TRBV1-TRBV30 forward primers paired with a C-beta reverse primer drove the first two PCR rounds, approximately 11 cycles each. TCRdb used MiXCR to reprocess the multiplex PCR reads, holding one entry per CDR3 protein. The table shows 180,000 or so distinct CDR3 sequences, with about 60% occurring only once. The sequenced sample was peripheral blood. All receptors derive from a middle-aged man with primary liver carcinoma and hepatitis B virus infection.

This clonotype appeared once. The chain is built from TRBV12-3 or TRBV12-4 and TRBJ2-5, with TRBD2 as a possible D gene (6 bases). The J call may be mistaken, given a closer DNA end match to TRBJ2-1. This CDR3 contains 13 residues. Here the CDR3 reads CARSRSGQETQFF. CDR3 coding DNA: TGTGCCAGAAGTCGTAGCGGCCAAGAGACCCAGTTCTTC.

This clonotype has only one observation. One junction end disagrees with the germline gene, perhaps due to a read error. The CDR3 DNA reads as TGTGCCAGCAACTTATGGGGGCGAGGGGCCAACGTCCTGACTTTC. The encoded protein is CASNLWGRGANVLTF. The chain links TRBV7-9 to TRBJ2-6; TRBD1 might be the D (6 bases). Germline V gives CDR1 SEHNR, CDR2 FQNEAQ (reference sequence). This CDR3 is built from 15 residues.

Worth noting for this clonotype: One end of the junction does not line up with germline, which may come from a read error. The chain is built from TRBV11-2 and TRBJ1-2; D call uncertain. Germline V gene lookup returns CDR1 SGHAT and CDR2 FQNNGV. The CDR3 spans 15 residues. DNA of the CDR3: TGTGCCAGTAGCTTACTCCCAGACGGCGGCTATGGCTACACCTTC. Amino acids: CASSLLPDGGYGYTF.

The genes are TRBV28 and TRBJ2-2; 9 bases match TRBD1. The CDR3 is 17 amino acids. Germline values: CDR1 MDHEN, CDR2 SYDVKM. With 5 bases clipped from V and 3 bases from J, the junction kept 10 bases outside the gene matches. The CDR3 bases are TGTGCCAGCAGTACACCGGGACAGGGTTCCCACACCGGGGAGCTGTTTTTT. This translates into CASSTPGQGSHTGELFF.

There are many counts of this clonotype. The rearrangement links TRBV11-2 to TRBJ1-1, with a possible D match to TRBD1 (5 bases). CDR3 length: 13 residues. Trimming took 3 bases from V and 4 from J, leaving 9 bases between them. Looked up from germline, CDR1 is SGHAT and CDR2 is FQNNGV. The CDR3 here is CASSFGGGTEAFF. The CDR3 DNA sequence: TGTGCCAGCAGCTTTGGTGGGGGCACTGAAGCTTTCTTT.

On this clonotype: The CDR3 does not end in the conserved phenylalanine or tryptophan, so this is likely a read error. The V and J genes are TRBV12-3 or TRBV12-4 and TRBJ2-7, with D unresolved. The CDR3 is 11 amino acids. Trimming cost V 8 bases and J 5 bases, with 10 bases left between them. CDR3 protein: CASGKGDEQYL. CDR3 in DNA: TGTGCCAGCGGGAAGGGCGACGAGCAGTACCTC.

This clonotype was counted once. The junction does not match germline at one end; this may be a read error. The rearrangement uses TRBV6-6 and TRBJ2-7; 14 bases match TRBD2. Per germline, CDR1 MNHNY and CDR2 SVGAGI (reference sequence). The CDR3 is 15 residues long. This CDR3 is CASSYGTSGRYERYF. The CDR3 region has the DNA TGTGCCAGCAGTTACGGGACTAGCGGGAGATACGAGCGGTACTTC.

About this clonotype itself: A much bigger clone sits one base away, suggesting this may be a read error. CDR3 region: CANRGGVNEAFF. CDR3 in DNA: TGCGCCAACAGAGGAGGGGTCAATGAAGCTTTCTTT. This chain links TRBV10-1 with TRBJ1-1, with a weak D call TRBD1 (5 bases). This CDR3 has 12 amino acids. The V gene's germline CDR1 is WNHNN and CDR2 SYGVQD (reference sequence). V lost 10 bases, J lost 7 bases, and 16 bases lay in between.

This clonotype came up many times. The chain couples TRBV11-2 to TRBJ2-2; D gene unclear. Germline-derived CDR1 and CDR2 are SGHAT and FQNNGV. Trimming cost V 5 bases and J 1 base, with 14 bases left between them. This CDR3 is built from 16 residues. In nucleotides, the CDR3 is TGTGCCAGCAGCCCCCCCCCTGGACGGAACACCGGGGAGCTGTTTTTT. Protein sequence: CASSPPPGRNTGELFF.

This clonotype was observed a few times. CDR3 in amino acids: CASSPGTGAHLEAFF. The CDR3 coding sequence is TGTGCCAGCAGCCCCGGGACAGGGGCCCACCTTGAAGCTTTCTTT. J is TRBJ1-1 and V is TRBV5-6; 10 bases fit TRBD1. CDR1 SGHDT and CDR2 YYEEEE come from the germline V gene. This CDR3 contains 15 residues. Losses at the gene ends were 4 bases for V and 7 bases for J; bases not matched to a gene: 10.

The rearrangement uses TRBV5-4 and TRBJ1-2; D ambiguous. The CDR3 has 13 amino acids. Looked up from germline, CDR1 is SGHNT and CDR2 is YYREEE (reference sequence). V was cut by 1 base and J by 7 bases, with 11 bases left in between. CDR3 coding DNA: TGTGCCAGCAGCTTGCCGGGGATTAGTGGCTACACCTTC. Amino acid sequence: CASSLPGISGYTF.

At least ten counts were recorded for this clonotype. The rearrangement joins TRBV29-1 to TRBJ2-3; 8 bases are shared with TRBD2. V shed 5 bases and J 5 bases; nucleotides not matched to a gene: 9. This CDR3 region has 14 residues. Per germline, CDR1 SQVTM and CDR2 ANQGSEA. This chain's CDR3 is CSVSGGPVGDTQYF. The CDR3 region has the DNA TGCAGCGTTTCGGGAGGGCCGGTGGGAGATACGCAGTATTTT.

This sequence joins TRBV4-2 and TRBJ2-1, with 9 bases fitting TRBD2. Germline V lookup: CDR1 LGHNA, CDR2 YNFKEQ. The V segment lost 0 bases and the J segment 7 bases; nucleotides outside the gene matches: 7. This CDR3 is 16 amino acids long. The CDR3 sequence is CASSQEAGSGRNEQFF. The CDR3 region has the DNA TGTGCCAGCAGCCAAGAGGCGGGTAGCGGGAGAAATGAGCAGTTCTTC.

CDR3 region: CAWKVGGSSSSPEFF. CDR3 nucleotide sequence: TGTGCCTGGAAAGTTGGCGGATCCTCGAGTTCCCCCGAGTTCTTC. The chain has TRBV30 and TRBJ2-1; the D is unclear. The CDR3 has 15 residues. Germline V gives CDR1 GTSNPN, CDR2 SVGIG (reference sequence). The V and J ends lost 4 bases and 14 bases respectively, with 27 bases between them.

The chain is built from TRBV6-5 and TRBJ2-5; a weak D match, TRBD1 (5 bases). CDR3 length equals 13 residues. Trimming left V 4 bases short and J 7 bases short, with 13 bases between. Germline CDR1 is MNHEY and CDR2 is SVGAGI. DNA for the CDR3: TGTGCCAGCAGTTCGGTGTGGGGCATGACCCAGTACTTC. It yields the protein CASSSVWGMTQYF.

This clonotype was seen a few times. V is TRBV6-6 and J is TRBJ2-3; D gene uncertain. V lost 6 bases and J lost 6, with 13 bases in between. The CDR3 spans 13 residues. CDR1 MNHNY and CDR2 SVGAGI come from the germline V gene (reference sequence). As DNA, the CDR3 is TGTGCCAGCAGCCTATCACCCGGGGATACGCAGTATTTT. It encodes CASSLSPGDTQYF.

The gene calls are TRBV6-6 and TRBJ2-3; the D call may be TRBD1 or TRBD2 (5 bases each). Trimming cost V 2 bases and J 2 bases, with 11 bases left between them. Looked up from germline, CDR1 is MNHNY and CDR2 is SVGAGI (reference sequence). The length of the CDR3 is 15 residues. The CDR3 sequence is CASSYGGPNTDTQYF. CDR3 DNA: TGTGCCAGCAGTTACGGGGGACCTAACACAGATACGCAGTATTTT.

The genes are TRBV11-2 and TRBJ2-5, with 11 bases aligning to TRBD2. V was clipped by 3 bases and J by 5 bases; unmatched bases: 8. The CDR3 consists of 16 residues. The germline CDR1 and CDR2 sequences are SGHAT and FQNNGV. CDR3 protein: CASSFGTSGRLETQYF. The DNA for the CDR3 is TGTGCCAGCAGCTTCGGTACTAGCGGGAGATTGGAGACCCAGTACTTC.

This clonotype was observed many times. The CDR3 protein is CASSPTSRSYNEQFF. The CDR3 DNA follows: TGTGCCAGCAGCCCGACTAGCCGCTCCTACAATGAGCAGTTCTTC. The chain couples TRBV11-2 to TRBJ2-1; TRBD2 aligns across 7 bases. From germline, CDR1 is SGHAT and CDR2 FQNNGV. Germline trimming cut 5 bases from V and 0 bases from J; bases unmatched to any gene: 4. The CDR3 consists of 15 residues.

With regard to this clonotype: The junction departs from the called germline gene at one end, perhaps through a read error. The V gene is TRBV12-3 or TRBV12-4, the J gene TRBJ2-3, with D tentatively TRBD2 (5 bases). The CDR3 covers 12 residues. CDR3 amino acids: CVSGPETDTQYF. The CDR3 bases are TGTGTCAGCGGACCCGAGACAGATACGCAGTATTTT.

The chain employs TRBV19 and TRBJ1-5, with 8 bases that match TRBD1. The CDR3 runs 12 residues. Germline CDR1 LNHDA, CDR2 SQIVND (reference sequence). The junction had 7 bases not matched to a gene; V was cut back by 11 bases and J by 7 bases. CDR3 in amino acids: CASGTGVQPQHF. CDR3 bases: TGTGCCTCCGGGACAGGAGTGCAGCCCCAGCATTTT. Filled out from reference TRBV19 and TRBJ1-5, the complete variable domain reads DGGITQSPKYLFRKEGQNVTLSCEQNLNHDAMYWYRQDPGQGLRLIYYSQIVNDFQKGDIAEGYSVSREKKESFPLTVTSAQKNPTAFYLCASGTGVQPQHFGDGTRLSIL.

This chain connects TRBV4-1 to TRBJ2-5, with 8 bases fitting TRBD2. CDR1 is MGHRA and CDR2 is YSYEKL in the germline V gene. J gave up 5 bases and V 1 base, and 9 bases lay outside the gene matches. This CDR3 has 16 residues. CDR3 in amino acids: CASSQGGGWLGETQYF. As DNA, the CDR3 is TGCGCCAGCAGCCAAGGCGGGGGGTGGCTGGGGGAGACCCAGTACTTC.

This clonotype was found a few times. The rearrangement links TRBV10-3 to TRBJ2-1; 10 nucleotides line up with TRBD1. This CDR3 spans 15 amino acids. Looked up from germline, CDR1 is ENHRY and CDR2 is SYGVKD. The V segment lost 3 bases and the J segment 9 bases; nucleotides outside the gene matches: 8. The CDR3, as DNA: TGTGCCATCAGTGATGACAGGGGGCAAGTGAGTGAGCAGTTCTTC. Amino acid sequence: CAISDDRGQVSEQFF.

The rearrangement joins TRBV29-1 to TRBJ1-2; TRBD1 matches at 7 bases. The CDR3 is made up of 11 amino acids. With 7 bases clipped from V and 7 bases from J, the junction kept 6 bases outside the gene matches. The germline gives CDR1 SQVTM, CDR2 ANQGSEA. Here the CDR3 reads CSAQRQGGYTF. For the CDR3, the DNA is TGCAGCGCACAACGACAGGGTGGCTACACCTTC.

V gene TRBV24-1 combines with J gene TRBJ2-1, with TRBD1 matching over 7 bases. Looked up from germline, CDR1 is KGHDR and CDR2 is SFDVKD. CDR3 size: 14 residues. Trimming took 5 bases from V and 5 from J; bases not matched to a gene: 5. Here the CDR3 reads CATSGTGRDNEQFF. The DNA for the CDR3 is TGTGCCACCAGTGGGACAGGTAGGGACAATGAGCAGTTCTTC.

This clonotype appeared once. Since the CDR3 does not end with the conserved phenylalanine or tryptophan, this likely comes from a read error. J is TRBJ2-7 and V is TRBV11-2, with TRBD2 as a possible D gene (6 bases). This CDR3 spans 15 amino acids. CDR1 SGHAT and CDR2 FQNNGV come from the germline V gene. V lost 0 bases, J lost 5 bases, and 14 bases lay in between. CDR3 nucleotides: TGTGCCAGCAGCTTAGACCGGGACGGAGGGGACGAGCAGTACTTA. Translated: CASSLDRDGGDEQYL.